The clone carrying this T cell receptor (beta chain) was counted a few times. This sample stems from a study of early T cells in non-severe SARS-CoV-2 infection. CDR1 and CDR2 from the germline V gene are LNHDA and SQIVND (reference sequence). This CDR3 spans 13 amino acids. Trimming removed 3 bases from V and 5 bases from J, with 11 bases in between. A single record per CDR3 protein comes from TCRdb applying MiXCR to the 5' RACE reads. The table includes around 70,000 distinct CDR3 sequences, 9% to 15% detected once. Specimen: whole blood. The sequence derives from an adult who was a healthcare worker with PCR-confirmed SARS-CoV-2 infection or an uninfected control (not recorded which). The rearrangement uses TRBV19 and TRBJ2-7, with D perhaps being TRBD1 or TRBD2 (5 bases each). The CDR3 DNA reads TGTGCCAGTAGTATGAACCTGGGGGACGAGCAGTACTTC. Translating it yields CASSMNLGDEQYF.